The 8 T cell receptor beta chains reported below all come from one sample, sequenced in a study of T cell responses to AZD1222 COVID-19 vaccine. The protocol was immunoSEQ multiplex PCR, while the TCRdb copy is restricted to in-frame clones and leaves out a portion. The sample carries some 96,000 clones, around 90% recorded once. The source material was peripheral blood, sampled on day 0 of AZD1222 vaccination. These receptors were collected from an adult in good health.

This clone was recorded only once. The V and J genes are TRBV7-9 and TRBJ2-2; 10 bases match TRBD1. The trim removed 5 bases at V and 5 bases at J, leaving 5 bases unmatched. Germline values: CDR1 SEHNR, CDR2 FQNEAQ (reference sequence). CDR3 length: 15 amino acids. CDR3 bases: TGTGCCAGCAGCCCAGACAGGGGGCTAACCGGGGAGCTGTTTTTT. It is translated as CASSPDRGLTGELFF.

This sequence joins TRBV7-9 and TRBJ1-4; the match to TRBD1 covers 8 bases. V trimming: 5 bases; J trimming: 8 bases; junction bases outside the gene matches: 10. Germline V lookup: CDR1 SEHNR, CDR2 FQNEAQ (reference sequence). The CDR3 sequence is 15 residues long. CDR3 protein: CASSAGQGLGEKLFF. The CDR3 DNA follows: TGTGCCAGCAGCGCTGGACAGGGTTTGGGGGAAAAACTGTTTTTT. Filled out from reference TRBV7-9 and TRBJ1-4, the complete variable domain reads DTGVSQNPRHKITKRGQNVTFRCDPISEHNRLYWYRQTLGQGPEFLTYFQNEAQLEKSRLLSDRFSAERPKGSFSTLEIQRTEQGDSAMYLCASSAGQGLGEKLFFGSGTQLSVL.

CDR3 sequence reads: CAIRLMDGWNSPLHF. CDR3 sequence (DNA): TGTGCCATTCGGCTAATGGACGGTTGGAATTCACCCCTCCACTTT. V and J are TRBV7-9 and TRBJ1-6, with D unclear. Per the germline V gene, CDR1 is SEHNR and CDR2 is FQNEAQ (reference sequence). The CDR3 runs 15 residues. Trimming removed 10 bases from V and 7 bases from J, with 20 bases in between.

This chain links TRBV27 with TRBJ2-5; D is perhaps TRBD2 (5 bases). Trimming stripped 0 bases from V and 1 base from J, with 12 bases between. The CDR3 totals 16 residues. The germline gives CDR1 MNHEY, CDR2 SMNVEV (reference sequence). CDR3 loop: CASSLSRALIQETQYF. CDR3 coding DNA: TGTGCCAGCAGTTTATCGAGGGCCCTGATCCAAGAGACCCAGTACTTC.

The chain employs TRBV3-1 (or the pseudogene TRBV3-2) and TRBJ2-1; 9 bases fit TRBD2. Germline lookup yields CDR1 LGHDT and CDR2 YNNKEL (reference sequence). This CDR3 contains 14 residues. The V gene end was trimmed by 4 bases and the J gene end by 10 bases; junction bases not matched to a gene: 8. The CDR3 loop is CASSLAGASSEQFF. The CDR3 DNA reads TGTGCCAGCAGCCTAGCGGGAGCATCTTCCGAGCAGTTCTTC.

This chain uses TRBV7-2 with TRBJ1-2; perhaps TRBD1 as D (6 bases). V dropped 1 base and J dropped 4 bases, with 16 bases sitting between them. The germline V gene has CDR1 SGHTA and CDR2 FQGNSA. The CDR3 totals 16 residues. The CDR3 spells CASSLEVRGGPYGYTF. CDR3 DNA: TGTGCCAGCAGCTTAGAGGTTCGGGGGGGCCCCTATGGCTACACCTTC.

This chain links TRBV5-6 with TRBJ1-2; the match to TRBD1 covers 8 bases. The length of the CDR3 is 14 residues. Germline V gives CDR1 SGHDT, CDR2 YYEEEE. V was clipped by 0 bases and J by 5 bases; unmatched bases: 3. The CDR3 nucleotides read TGTGCCAGCAGCTTGGAACGGACAGGGTATGGCTACACCTTC. It yields the protein CASSLERTGYGYTF.

This sequence joins TRBV28 and TRBJ2-4; no definite D call. The CDR3 spans 13 residues. V was trimmed by 8 bases and J by 0 bases, leaving 8 bases between them. In germline, CDR1 is MDHEN, CDR2 SYDVKM. In DNA form, the CDR3 reads TGTGCCAGCCGTGACACAGCCAAAAACATTCAGTACTTC. Its protein is CASRDTAKNIQYF.